The clone carrying this TCR beta chain was seen a handful of times. Alongside a J-beta primer mix, a sample-barcoded 5' primer served in a second PCR lasting about 7 to 11 cycles. TCRdb redid the calling of the 5' RACE reads with MiXCR, one entry per CDR3 protein. The profile shows 1.6 million or so distinct CDR3 sequences, roughly a third of them singletons. The germline CDR1 and CDR2 sequences are SEHNR and FQNEAQ (reference sequence). J lost 1 base, V lost 5 bases, and 7 bases had no gene match. The CDR3 has 15 amino acids. This entry is derived from a study of blood T cells in healthy people across ages.

V is TRBV7-9 and J is TRBJ2-5; the match to TRBD2 covers 7 bases. The receptor's source is a woman aged 25-40 years in good health. What was sequenced was blood. The CDR3 spells CASSALGGAQETQYF. For the CDR3, the DNA is TGTGCCAGCAGCGCCCTGGGAGGGGCCCAAGAGACCCAGTACTTC. The full variable domain, its missing parts supplied by reference TRBV7-9 and TRBJ2-5, is DTGVSQNPRHKITKRGQNVTFRCDPISEHNRLYWYRQTLGQGPEFLTYFQNEAQLEKSRLLSDRFSAERPKGSFSTLEIQRTEQGDSAMYLCASSALGGAQETQYFGPGTRLLVL.